Below, 11 T cell receptor beta chains from the same sample are listed, as sequenced in a study of T cell changes during pregnancy in multiple sclerosis. TCRdb's copy holds only in-frame clones and misses some; the assay was immunoSEQ multiplex PCR. The sample has almost 35,000 clones; just over 90% are singletons. The starting material was CD8+ T cells from peripheral blood mononuclear cells, obtained before pregnancy. The receptors shown here come from a female donor with multiple sclerosis, enrolled in a pregnancy study.

This chain joins TRBV5-6 and TRBJ2-1, with D perhaps matching TRBD2 (5 bases). Germline CDR1 is SGHDT and CDR2 is YYEEEE. The CDR3 spans 13 residues. V dropped 3 bases and J dropped 4 bases, with 8 bases sitting between them. The CDR3 bases are TGTGCCAGCAGCTCTGGGAGATACAATGAGCAGTTCTTC. This sequence encodes CASSSGRYNEQFF.

The chain has TRBV9 and TRBJ1-1; TRBD1 aligns across 7 bases. The V gene end was trimmed by 0 bases and the J gene end by 4 bases; junction bases not matched to a gene: 6. This CDR3 is 15 amino acids long. CDR1 and CDR2 from the germline V gene are SGDLS and YYNGEE. CDR3 nucleotides: TGTGCCAGCAGCGTAGGAGGGGGCGAGGGCACTGAAGCTTTCTTT. Translation: CASSVGGGEGTEAFF.

V gene TRBV30 combines with J gene TRBJ1-4, with D possibly TRBD1 on 6 matching bases. Germline V gene data show CDR1 as GTSNPN and CDR2 as SVGIG (reference sequence). CDR3 length: 14 residues. Trimming took 1 base from V and 8 from J, leaving 14 bases between them. The DNA for the CDR3 is TGTGCCTGGAGTGCATCAGGGGAGATAGAAAAACTGTTTTTT. Amino acids: CAWSASGEIEKLFF.

V gene TRBV19 combines with J gene TRBJ1-4; D remains ambiguous. V was pared by 5 bases and J by 5 bases, with 15 bases between. The CDR3 is 15 residues long. Germline assignment: CDR1 LNHDA and CDR2 SQIVND (reference sequence). The DNA for the CDR3 is TGTGCCAGTAGTTCCACCGGGATGTTGAATGAAAAACTGTTTTTT. It is translated as CASSSTGMLNEKLFF.

This chain joins TRBV2 and TRBJ2-5; 9 bases map to TRBD2. There are 14 residues in the CDR3. The V segment lost 6 bases and the J segment 5 bases; nucleotides outside the gene matches: 7. The germline V gene has CDR1 SNHLY and CDR2 FYNNEI. The CDR3 reads CASRSSGSWETQYF. In nucleotides, the CDR3 is TGTGCCAGCAGGAGTAGCGGGAGTTGGGAGACCCAGTACTTC.

V is TRBV19 and J is TRBJ2-7, with 13 bases aligning to TRBD2. V was clipped by 3 bases and J by 2 bases; unmatched bases: 1. The CDR3 has 15 amino acids. Germline V gene data show CDR1 as LNHDA and CDR2 as SQIVND (reference sequence). The DNA for the CDR3 is TGTGCCAGTAGTATGGGACTAGCGGGGCCCTACGAGCAGTACTTC. As protein: CASSMGLAGPYEQYF. Together with reference TRBV19 and TRBJ2-7, the CDR3 gives the full variable domain: DGGITQSPKYLFRKEGQNVTLSCEQNLNHDAMYWYRQDPGQGLRLIYYSQIVNDFQKGDIAEGYSVSREKKESFPLTVTSAQKNPTAFYLCASSMGLAGPYEQYFGPGTRLTVT.

This chain uses TRBV5-4 with TRBJ1-2; TRBD1 agrees at 8 bases. The germline V gene has CDR1 SGHNT and CDR2 YYREEE (reference sequence). J lost 1 base, V lost 2 bases, and 10 bases had no gene match. This CDR3 has 17 residues. Here the CDR3 reads CASSLETADRDNYGYTF. Here the CDR3 DNA reads TGTGCCAGCAGCTTAGAGACAGCGGACAGGGATAACTATGGCTACACCTTC. Full variable domain (remainder filled in from reference TRBV5-4 and TRBJ1-2): ETGVTQSPTHLIKTRGQQVTLRCSSQSGHNTVSWYQQALGQGPQFIFQYYREEENGRGNFPPRFSGLQFPNYSSELNVNALELDDSALYLCASSLETADRDNYGYTFGSGTRLTVV.

The chain combines TRBV4-3 with TRBJ2-1, with 8 bases that match TRBD2. The germline CDR1 and CDR2 sequences are LGHNA and YSLEER. The length of the CDR3 is 19 residues. V was clipped by 0 bases and J by 6 bases; unmatched bases: 16. This chain's CDR3 is CASSQEFLLGGGLGNEQFF. CDR3 nucleotide sequence: TGCGCCAGCAGCCAAGAATTCTTACTGGGCGGGGGGCTAGGCAATGAGCAGTTCTTC.

The chain combines TRBV4-3 with TRBJ2-4, with D tentatively TRBD1 (6 bases). V lost 0 bases, J lost 2 bases, and 11 bases lay in between. Germline V CDR1 and CDR2: LGHNA, YSLEER. CDR3 length: 16 residues. The CDR3 bases are TGCGCCAGCAGCCAAGAGATCAGGGGAACCAAAAACATTCAGTACTTC. Translation: CASSQEIRGTKNIQYF.

This clone was seen a handful of times. The V and J genes are TRBV25-1 and TRBJ1-2; TRBD1 might be the D (5 bases). V was pared by 4 bases and J by 3 bases, with 9 bases between. This CDR3 has 13 amino acids. The germline V gene has CDR1 MGHDK and CDR2 SYGVNS. CDR3 region: CASSGGHDYGYTF. The CDR3 DNA sequence: TGTGCCAGCAGTGGAGGACATGACTATGGCTACACCTTC.

The rearrangement links TRBV7-9 to TRBJ2-1; the match to TRBD2 covers 10 bases. CDR1 and CDR2 (germline): SEHNR, FQNEAQ (reference sequence). The CDR3 length is 16 residues. Trimming took 5 bases from V and 4 from J; bases not matched to a gene: 8. The CDR3 region has the DNA TGTGCCAGCAGCCAAGCTAGCGGGAGTCGGTACAATGAGCAGTTCTTC. Translating it yields CASSQASGSRYNEQFF.